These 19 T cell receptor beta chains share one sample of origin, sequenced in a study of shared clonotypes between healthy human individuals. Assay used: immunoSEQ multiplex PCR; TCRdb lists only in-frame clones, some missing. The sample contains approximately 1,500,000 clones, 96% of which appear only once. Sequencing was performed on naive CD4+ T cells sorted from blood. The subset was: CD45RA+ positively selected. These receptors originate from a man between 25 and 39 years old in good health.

The DNA for the CDR3 is TGTGCCAGCAGCTTAGGTACGGGAGAGGGGACAGATACGCAGTATTTT. This sequence encodes CASSLGTGEGTDTQYF. V usage is TRBV7-2 and J usage is TRBJ2-3; tentative D call: TRBD2 (6 bases). This CDR3 has 16 residues. From germline, CDR1 is SGHTA and CDR2 FQGNSA. Trimming pared 1 base from V and 3 bases from J, leaving 14 bases between.

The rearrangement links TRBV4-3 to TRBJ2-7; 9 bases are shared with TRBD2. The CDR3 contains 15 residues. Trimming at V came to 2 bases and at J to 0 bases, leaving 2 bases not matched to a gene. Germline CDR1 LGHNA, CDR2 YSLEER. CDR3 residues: CASSQPSGTSYEQYF. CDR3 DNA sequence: TGCGCCAGCAGCCAACCTAGCGGGACCTCCTACGAGCAGTACTTC.

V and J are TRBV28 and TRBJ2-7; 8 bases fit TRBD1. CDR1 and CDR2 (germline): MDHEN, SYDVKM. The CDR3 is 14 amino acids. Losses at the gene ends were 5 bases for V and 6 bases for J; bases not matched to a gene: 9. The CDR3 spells CASSPPRGRSEQYF. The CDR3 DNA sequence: TGTGCCAGCAGTCCACCCAGGGGGCGTAGCGAGCAGTACTTC.

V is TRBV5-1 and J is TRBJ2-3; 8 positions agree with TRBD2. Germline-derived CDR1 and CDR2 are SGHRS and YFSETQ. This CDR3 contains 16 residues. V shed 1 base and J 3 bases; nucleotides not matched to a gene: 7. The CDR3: CASSLPSGGKTDTQYF. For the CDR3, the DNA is TGCGCCAGCAGCTTGCCCAGCGGGGGAAAGACAGATACGCAGTATTTT.

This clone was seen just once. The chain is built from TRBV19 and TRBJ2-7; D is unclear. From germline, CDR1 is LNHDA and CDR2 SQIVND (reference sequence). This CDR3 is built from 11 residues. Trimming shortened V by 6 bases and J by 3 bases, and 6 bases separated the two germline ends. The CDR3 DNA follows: TGTGCCAGTAGCCTCGACTACGAGCAGTACTTC. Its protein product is CASSLDYEQYF.

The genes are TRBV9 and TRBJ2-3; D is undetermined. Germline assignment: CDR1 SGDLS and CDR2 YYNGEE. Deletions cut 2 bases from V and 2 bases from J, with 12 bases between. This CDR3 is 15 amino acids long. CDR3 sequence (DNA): TGTGCCAGCAGCGTGGGTACTACCTACACAGATACGCAGTATTTT. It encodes CASSVGTTYTDTQYF.

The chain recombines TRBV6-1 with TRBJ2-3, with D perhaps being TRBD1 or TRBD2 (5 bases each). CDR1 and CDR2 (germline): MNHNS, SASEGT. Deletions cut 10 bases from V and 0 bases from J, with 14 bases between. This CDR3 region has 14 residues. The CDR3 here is CATPRDGSTDTQYF. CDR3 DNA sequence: TGTGCCACACCCCGGGACGGGAGCACAGATACGCAGTATTTT.

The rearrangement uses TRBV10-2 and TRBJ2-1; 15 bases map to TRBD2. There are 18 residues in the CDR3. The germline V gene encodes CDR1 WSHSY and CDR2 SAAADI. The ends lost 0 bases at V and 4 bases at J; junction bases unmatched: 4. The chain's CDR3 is CASSESGLAGGLYNEQFF. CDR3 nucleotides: TGCGCCAGCAGTGAGTCGGGACTAGCGGGAGGACTATACAATGAGCAGTTCTTC.

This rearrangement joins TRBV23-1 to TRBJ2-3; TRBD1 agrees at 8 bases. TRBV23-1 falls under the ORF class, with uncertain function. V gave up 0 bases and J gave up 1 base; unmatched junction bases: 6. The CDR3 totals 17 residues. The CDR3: CASSQSRDRTCTDTQYF. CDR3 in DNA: TGCGCCAGCAGTCAATCGAGGGACAGGACTTGCACAGATACGCAGTATTTT.

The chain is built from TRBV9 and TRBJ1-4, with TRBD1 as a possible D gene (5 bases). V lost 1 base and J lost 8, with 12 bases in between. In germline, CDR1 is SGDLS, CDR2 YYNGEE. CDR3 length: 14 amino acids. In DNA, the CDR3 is TGTGCCAGCAGCGTATCAGGGCTCGGCGAAAAACTGTTTTTT. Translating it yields CASSVSGLGEKLFF.

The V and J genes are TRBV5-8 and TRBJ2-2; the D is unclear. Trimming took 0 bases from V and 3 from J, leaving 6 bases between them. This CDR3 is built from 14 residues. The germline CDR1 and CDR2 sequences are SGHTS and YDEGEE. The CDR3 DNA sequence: TGTGCCAGCAGCTTGGGTCAAGACACCGGGGAGCTGTTTTTT. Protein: CASSLGQDTGELFF.

CDR3 DNA: TGTGCCAGTAGTATAGGAGGCAAAAATGAAAAACTGTTTTTT. Encoded protein: CASSIGGKNEKLFF. V gene TRBV19 combines with J gene TRBJ1-4; D is unclear. The V gene lost 1 base and the J gene lost 5 bases, with 8 bases spanning the gap. The CDR3 totals 14 residues. Germline assignment: CDR1 LNHDA and CDR2 SQIVND (reference sequence).

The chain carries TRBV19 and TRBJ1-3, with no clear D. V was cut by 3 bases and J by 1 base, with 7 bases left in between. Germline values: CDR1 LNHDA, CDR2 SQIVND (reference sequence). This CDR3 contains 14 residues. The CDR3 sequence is CASSMERSGNTIYF. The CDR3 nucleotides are TGTGCCAGTAGTATGGAGCGTTCTGGAAACACCATATATTTT.

CDR3 amino acids: CASSPNRDYGYTF. The CDR3 coding sequence is TGTGCCAGCAGTCCAAACAGGGACTATGGCTACACCTTC. This chain uses TRBV7-6 with TRBJ1-2, with D perhaps matching TRBD1 (6 bases). The V and J ends lost 6 bases and 3 bases respectively, with 11 bases between them. This CDR3 contains 13 residues. The germline gives CDR1 SGHVS, CDR2 FNYEAQ. Using reference TRBV7-6 and TRBJ1-2 for the parts outside the CDR3, the full variable domain is GAGVSQSPRYKVTKRGQDVALRCDPISGHVSLYWYRQALGQGPEFLTYFNYEAQQDKSGLPNDRFSAERPEGSISTLTIQRTEQRDSAMYRCASSPNRDYGYTFGSGTRLTVV.

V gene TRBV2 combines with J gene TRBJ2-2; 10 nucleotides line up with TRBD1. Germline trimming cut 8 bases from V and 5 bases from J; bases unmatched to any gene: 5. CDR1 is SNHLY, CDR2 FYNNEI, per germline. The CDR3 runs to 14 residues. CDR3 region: CASETGGRTGELFF. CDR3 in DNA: TGTGCCAGCGAGACAGGGGGCAGGACCGGGGAGCTGTTTTTT.

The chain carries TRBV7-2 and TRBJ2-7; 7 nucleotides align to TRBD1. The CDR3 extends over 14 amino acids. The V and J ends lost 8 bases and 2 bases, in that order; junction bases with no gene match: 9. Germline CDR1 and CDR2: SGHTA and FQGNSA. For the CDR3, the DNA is TGTGCCAGCGCACCCCTGACAGGGCCCTACGAGCAGTACTTC. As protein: CASAPLTGPYEQYF.

CDR3 DNA sequence: TGTGCCAGCACCCCGGGGCTTCATGAGCAGTTCTTC. This translates into CASTPGLHEQFF. V usage is TRBV7-9 and J usage is TRBJ2-1; D is tentatively TRBD1 or TRBD2 (5 bases each). CDR3 length: 12 residues. V was shortened by 7 bases and J by 8 bases, with 12 bases between the two germline ends. Germline CDR1 SEHNR, CDR2 FQNEAQ (reference sequence).

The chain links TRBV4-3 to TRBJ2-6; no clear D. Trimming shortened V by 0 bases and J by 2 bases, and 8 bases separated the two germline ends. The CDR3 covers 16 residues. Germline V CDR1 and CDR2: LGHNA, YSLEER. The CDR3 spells CASSQDAYTGANVLTF. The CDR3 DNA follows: TGCGCCAGCAGCCAAGATGCCTATACTGGGGCCAACGTCCTGACTTTC.

The CDR3 sequence: CASSRTGGEGYTF. In nucleotides, the CDR3 is TGTGCCAGCTCACGGACGGGGGGTGAAGGCTACACCTTC. The J gene is TRBJ1-2, the V gene TRBV18; D might be TRBD1 (5 bases). With 4 bases removed from V and 8 bases from J, the gap between germline ends came to 14 bases. The CDR3 is 13 amino acids. CDR1 and CDR2 (germline): KGHSH, LQKENI.